Following are 28 T cell receptor beta chains from one sample sequenced in a study of T cell responses to AZD1222 COVID-19 vaccine. This table comes from immunoSEQ multiplex PCR, and its TCRdb copy is limited to in-frame clones, with some not included. The sample shows about 150,000 clones, more than 85% of them seen only once. Sequencing used peripheral blood, obtained on day 0 of AZD1222 vaccination. These receptor sequences come from an adult in good health.

The V and J genes are TRBV28 and TRBJ2-2; TRBD1 or TRBD2 may be the D gene (5 bases each). V was shortened by 7 bases and J by 1 base, with 13 bases between the two germline ends. CDR3 length: 15 residues. Per the germline V gene, CDR1 is MDHEN and CDR2 is SYDVKM. CDR3 loop: CASTRDVLNTGELFF. Here the CDR3 DNA reads TGTGCCAGCACCCGGGACGTTTTGAACACCGGGGAGCTGTTTTTT.

This clone was detected only a few times. This chain joins TRBV19 and TRBJ1-3, with D uncertain. V was pared by 5 bases and J by 0 bases, with 14 bases between. The CDR3 extends over 16 amino acids. The V gene's germline CDR1 is LNHDA and CDR2 SQIVND (reference sequence). As DNA, the CDR3 is TGTGCCAGTAGTTTCCTCGCGCTGACCTCTGGAAACACCATATATTTT. Translation gives CASSFLALTSGNTIYF.

V and J are TRBV28 and TRBJ1-5, with D possibly matching TRBD1 (5 bases). V lost 7 bases, J lost 6 bases, and 19 bases lay in between. The germline gives CDR1 MDHEN, CDR2 SYDVKM. The CDR3 covers 15 residues. The CDR3 DNA follows: TGTGCCAGCACCAAGGGGTCCTCGCGTGGTCAGCCCCAGCATTTT. Translation: CASTKGSSRGQPQHF.

This sequence joins TRBV10-3 and TRBJ2-2; no reliable D call. Germline V gene data show CDR1 as ENHRY and CDR2 as SYGVKD. This CDR3 has 15 residues. V was trimmed by 3 bases and J by 1 base, leaving 9 bases between them. For the CDR3, the DNA is TGTGCCATCAGTGAATCACTCCTGAACACCGGGGAGCTGTTTTTT. Translating it yields CAISESLLNTGELFF.

The V gene is TRBV24-1, the J gene TRBJ1-6, with D perhaps TRBD1 (6 bases). CDR3 size: 14 residues. From germline, CDR1 is KGHDR and CDR2 SFDVKD. V lost 4 bases, J lost 5 bases, and 8 bases lay in between. DNA of the CDR3: TGTGCCACCAGTGAGGGACAAAATAATTCACCCCTCCACTTT. Protein product: CATSEGQNNSPLHF.

This clone was found a few times. The V gene is TRBV2, the J gene TRBJ2-3; 8 bases are a match to TRBD2. Germline V gene sequence: CDR1 SNHLY, CDR2 FYNNEI. CDR3 length: 14 residues. The J segment lost 2 bases and the V segment lost 6 bases, leaving 4 bases of the junction unmatched. CDR3 sequence (DNA): TGTGCCAGCAGGGGTGGACTAGCCACAGATACGCAGTATTTT. Translating gives CASRGGLATDTQYF.

V usage is TRBV12-3 or TRBV12-4 and J usage is TRBJ1-4; D unclear. The CDR3 extends over 13 amino acids. V was shortened by 6 bases and J by 3 bases, with 8 bases between the two germline ends. CDR3 coding DNA: TGTGCCAGCAGCCTACCGTCTAATGAAAAACTGTTTTTT. The encoded protein is CASSLPSNEKLFF.

This clone was recorded a few times. The V gene is TRBV18, the J gene TRBJ1-1, with no clear D. The CDR3 covers 12 residues. Germline V gives CDR1 KGHSH, CDR2 LQKENI. Trimming pared 1 base from V and 6 bases from J, leaving 6 bases between. The CDR3 region is CASSPLPAEAFF. The CDR3 nucleotides are TGTGCCAGCTCACCACTGCCGGCTGAAGCTTTCTTT.

This chain uses TRBV7-6 with TRBJ2-3, with D maybe TRBD2 (5 bases). V was shortened by 1 base and J by 2 bases, with 10 bases between the two germline ends. The CDR3 runs to 15 residues. Germline V gene sequence: CDR1 SGHVS, CDR2 FNYEAQ. DNA for the CDR3: TGTGCCAGCAGCTTAGTGGTCGGACTCACAGATACGCAGTATTTT. Amino acid sequence: CASSLVVGLTDTQYF.

This rearrangement joins TRBV11-2 to TRBJ2-7, with TRBD2 matching over 13 bases. The CDR3 runs to 14 residues. V shed 1 base and J 7 bases; nucleotides not matched to a gene: 1. Germline V gives CDR1 SGHAT, CDR2 FQNNGV. Here the CDR3 reads CASSLGGLAGEQYF. The CDR3 nucleotides are TGTGCCAGCAGCTTAGGGGGACTAGCGGGAGAGCAGTACTTC. Supplemented by reference TRBV11-2 and TRBJ2-7, the full variable domain reads EAGVAQSPRYKIIEKRQSVAFWCNPISGHATLYWYQQILGQGPKLLIQFQNNGVVDDSQLPKDRFSAERLKGVDSTLKIQPAKLEDSAVYLCASSLGGLAGEQYFGPGTRLTVT.

V gene TRBV18 combines with J gene TRBJ2-7, with TRBD2 matching 7 bases. There are 17 residues in the CDR3. Germline CDR1 KGHSH, CDR2 LQKENI. V gave up 6 bases and J gave up 6 bases; unmatched junction bases: 20. The CDR3 region is CASSPIPGGSVGFEQYF. The CDR3 DNA follows: TGTGCCAGCTCCCCCATCCCGGGGGGTAGCGTGGGGTTCGAGCAGTACTTC.

The chain carries TRBV4-3 and TRBJ2-1, with D tentatively TRBD2 (5 bases). V was pared by 3 bases and J by 8 bases, with 23 bases between. Germline V gene sequence: CDR1 LGHNA, CDR2 YSLEER. This CDR3 has 17 residues. The CDR3 loop is CASSQGRGGWVLHEQFF. The CDR3 nucleotides read TGCGCCAGCAGCCAGGGGAGAGGAGGTTGGGTTCTGCATGAGCAGTTCTTC.

This chain connects TRBV9 to TRBJ2-5, with unresolved D. Germline-derived CDR1 and CDR2 are SGDLS and YYNGEE. The CDR3 covers 14 residues. Trimming cost V 0 bases and J 5 bases, with 11 bases left between them. In nucleotides, the CDR3 is TGTGCCAGCAGCGTAGCAGGAAGCGCGGAGACCCAGTACTTC. Its translation is CASSVAGSAETQYF.

The J gene is TRBJ2-2, the V gene TRBV4-3; D ambiguous. Between the trimmed V and J ends, which lost 0 bases and 6 bases, there was a span of 8 bases. This CDR3 spans 14 amino acids. Germline CDR1 LGHNA, CDR2 YSLEER. Written as DNA, the CDR3 is TGCGCCAGCAGCCAAGATCGGGTCCCCGGGGAGCTGTTTTTT. As protein: CASSQDRVPGELFF.

On this clone itself: Other DNA sequences from this sample encode an identical CDR3 as well. The genes are TRBV27 and TRBJ2-1, with TRBD2 identical over 10 bases. V lost 2 bases, J lost 2 bases, and 0 bases stayed unmatched. Germline CDR1 is MNHEY and CDR2 is SMNVEV (reference sequence). The CDR3 length is 15 residues. In DNA form, the CDR3 reads TGTGCCAGCAGTTTACTAGCGGGAGCCTACAATGAGCAGTTCTTC. Translated, it gives CASSLLAGAYNEQFF.

The chain recombines TRBV5-4 with TRBJ1-4; D is unresolved. Per germline, CDR1 SGHNT and CDR2 YYREEE (reference sequence). This CDR3 has 15 amino acids. Trimming took 4 bases from V and 5 from J, leaving 15 bases between them. Here the CDR3 DNA reads TGTGCCAGCAGCCTCGCAGGTACTCCCAATGAAAAACTGTTTTTT. It yields the protein CASSLAGTPNEKLFF.

This clone was seen a single time. This sequence joins TRBV14 and TRBJ2-7; TRBD2 matches at 15 bases. Germline-derived CDR1 and CDR2 are SGHDN and FVKESK. With 1 base clipped from V and 7 bases from J, the junction kept 11 bases outside the gene matches. The CDR3 spans 18 residues. CDR3 protein: CASSQVVGLAGGIGEQYF. The DNA for the CDR3 is TGTGCCAGCAGCCAAGTGGTCGGACTAGCGGGAGGGATAGGAGAGCAGTACTTC.

J is TRBJ1-5 and V is TRBV7-2; TRBD1 might be the D (5 bases). Deletions cut 4 bases from V and 6 bases from J, with 16 bases between. CDR1 and CDR2 (germline): SGHTA, FQGNSA. This CDR3 is 15 amino acids long. The CDR3 DNA reads as TGTGCCAGCAGCTCCCAGGGAGCGGGTCTTCAGCCCCAGCATTTT. This codes for CASSSQGAGLQPQHF.

The CDR3 DNA reads TGCGCCAGCAGTTCCGGGACGCCCTCCTACAATGAGCAGTTCTTC. It yields the protein CASSSGTPSYNEQFF. This rearrangement joins TRBV5-1 to TRBJ2-1, with D possibly called TRBD1 or TRBD2 (5 bases each). Germline CDR1 and CDR2: SGHRS and YFSETQ. The CDR3 is made up of 15 amino acids. Trimming shortened V by 5 bases and J by 0 bases, and 12 bases separated the two germline ends. Drawing the rest from reference TRBV5-1 and TRBJ2-1, the complete variable domain is KAGVTQTPRYLIKTRGQQVTLSCSPISGHRSVSWYQQTPGQGLQFLFEYFSETQRNKGNFPGRFSGRQFSNSRSEMNVSTLELGDSALYLCASSSGTPSYNEQFFGPGTRLTVL.

The chain employs TRBV9 and TRBJ2-2, with 9 bases matching TRBD2. The CDR3 runs 16 residues. V was pared by 0 bases and J by 7 bases, with 7 bases of the junction left unmatched. Germline loops: CDR1 SGDLS, CDR2 YYNGEE. The CDR3 protein is CASSVDSGSPHGELFF. The DNA for the CDR3 is TGTGCCAGCAGCGTAGATAGCGGGAGCCCACACGGGGAGCTGTTTTTT.

The chain carries TRBV18 and TRBJ2-7, with 10 positions matching TRBD1. The length of the CDR3 is 16 residues. Trimming cost V 1 base and J 2 bases; bases outside gene matches: 5. Germline loops: CDR1 KGHSH, CDR2 LQKENI. The CDR3 sequence: CASSPRQGAPPYEQYF. CDR3 sequence (DNA): TGTGCCAGCTCACCACGACAGGGGGCTCCCCCCTACGAGCAGTACTTC.

This clone was observed once. The CDR3 region has the DNA TGTGCCAGCAGTTACTCACGACTAGCGAAGGAGCAGTACTTC. This encodes CASSYSRLAKEQYF. The genes are TRBV6-6 and TRBJ2-7; 8 positions agree with TRBD2. Germline assignment: CDR1 MNHNY and CDR2 SVGAGI (reference sequence). This CDR3 is 14 amino acids long. V was clipped by 0 bases and J by 7 bases; unmatched bases: 5.

The chain links TRBV19 to TRBJ2-7; TRBD2 aligns across 11 bases. In germline, CDR1 is LNHDA, CDR2 SQIVND (reference sequence). This CDR3 region has 18 residues. Trimming took 3 bases from V and 7 from J; bases not matched to a gene: 17. In DNA form, the CDR3 reads TGTGCCAGTAGTATCCGAGGACTAGCGGGTTCCGGATATGGGGAGCAGTACTTC. It translates to CASSIRGLAGSGYGEQYF.

The rearrangement links TRBV19 to TRBJ2-2; TRBD2 is a possible D gene (6 bases). The germline CDR1 and CDR2 sequences are LNHDA and SQIVND (reference sequence). The CDR3 loop spans 14 amino acids. V was pared by 8 bases and J by 4 bases, with 14 bases between. This CDR3 is CASGLGRPTGELFF. The CDR3 DNA is TGTGCCAGTGGCCTGGGGAGGCCCACCGGGGAGCTGTTTTTT.

The chain has TRBV10-3 and TRBJ2-7; TRBD1 matches at 7 bases. Trimming at V came to 7 bases and at J to 2 bases, leaving 11 bases not matched to a gene. The CDR3 runs 15 residues. Looked up from germline, CDR1 is ENHRY and CDR2 is SYGVKD. CDR3 DNA: TGTGCCATCACGGCCGCGCTGGGACAGACCTACGAGCAGTACTTC. Residues: CAITAALGQTYEQYF.

V usage is TRBV7-8 and J usage is TRBJ1-6; D is uncertain. The germline V gene encodes CDR1 SGHVS and CDR2 FQNEAQ. This CDR3 comprises 16 residues. Trimming removed 2 bases at V and 8 bases at J, with 16 bases between. The CDR3 is CASSLSGRGGHSPLHF. Here the CDR3 DNA reads TGTGCCAGCAGCTTATCCGGCAGAGGAGGCCATTCACCCCTCCACTTT.

The rearrangement links TRBV20-1 to TRBJ2-5; no firm D call. V was clipped by 3 bases and J by 4 bases, with 15 bases between them. The CDR3 length is 14 residues. Looked up from germline, CDR1 is DFQATT and CDR2 is SNEGSKA (reference sequence). Here the CDR3 DNA reads TGCAGTGCTAGTCCCGTCTGGTCCGGAGAGACCCAGTACTTC. Translating it yields CSASPVWSGETQYF.

V usage is TRBV7-2 and J usage is TRBJ2-4, with D perhaps matching TRBD1 or TRBD2 (5 bases each). CDR1 is SGHTA, CDR2 FQGNSA, per germline. The CDR3 length is 17 residues. The ends were cut back, 1 base at V and 0 bases at J, with 13 bases in the middle. The CDR3 protein is CASSLEEGPGAKNIQYF. The CDR3 DNA reads TGTGCCAGCAGCTTAGAAGAGGGGCCGGGAGCCAAAAACATTCAGTACTTC.